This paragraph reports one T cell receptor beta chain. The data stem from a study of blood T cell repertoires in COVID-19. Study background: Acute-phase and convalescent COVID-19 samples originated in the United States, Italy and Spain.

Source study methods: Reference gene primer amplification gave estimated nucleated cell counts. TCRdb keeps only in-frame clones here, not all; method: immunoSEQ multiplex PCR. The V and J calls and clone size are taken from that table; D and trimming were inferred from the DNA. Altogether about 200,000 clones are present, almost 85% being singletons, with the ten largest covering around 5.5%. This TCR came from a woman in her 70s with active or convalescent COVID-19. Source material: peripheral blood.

DNA for the CDR3: TGTGCCAGCAGCTTACTAGCGTCCCAAGAGACCCAGTACTTC. Translated, it gives CASSLLASQETQYF. The chain combines TRBV7-3 with TRBJ2-5; maybe TRBD2 (6 bases). This CDR3 comprises 14 residues. Per the germline V gene, CDR1 is SGHTA and CDR2 is FQGTGA. V lost 2 bases to trimming and J lost 1 base, with 8 bases between them.